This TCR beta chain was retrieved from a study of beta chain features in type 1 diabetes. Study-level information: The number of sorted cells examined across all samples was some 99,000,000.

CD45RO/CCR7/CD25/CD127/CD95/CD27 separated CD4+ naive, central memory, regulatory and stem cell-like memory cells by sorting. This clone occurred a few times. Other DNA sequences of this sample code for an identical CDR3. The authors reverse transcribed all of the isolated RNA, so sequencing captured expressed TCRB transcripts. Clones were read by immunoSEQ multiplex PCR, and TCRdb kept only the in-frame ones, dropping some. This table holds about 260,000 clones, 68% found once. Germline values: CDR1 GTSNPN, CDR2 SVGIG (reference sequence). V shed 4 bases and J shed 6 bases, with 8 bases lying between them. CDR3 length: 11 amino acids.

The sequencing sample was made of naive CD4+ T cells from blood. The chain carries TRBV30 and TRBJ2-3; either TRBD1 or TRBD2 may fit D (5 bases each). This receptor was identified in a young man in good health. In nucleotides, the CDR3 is TGTGCCTGGACCGGGGCGGATACGCAGTATTTT. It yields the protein CAWTGADTQYF. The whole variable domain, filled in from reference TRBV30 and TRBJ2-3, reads SQTIHQWPATLVQPVGSPLSLECTVEGTSNPNLYWYRQAAGRGLQLLFYSVGIGQISSEVPQNLSASRPQDRQFILSSKKLLLSDSGFYLCAWTGADTQYFGPGTRLTVL.